This T cell receptor (beta chain) was captured in a study of T cells after yellow fever vaccination. Study results and limitations: Detected again after the booster were most primary-vaccination clones, at about 96% CD4 and approximately 90% CD8.

Germline V lookup: CDR1 LGHNA, CDR2 YSLEER. Trimming at V came to 0 bases and at J to 1 base, leaving 2 bases not matched to a gene. This CDR3 is built from 16 residues. This clonotype was seen a handful of times. Its antigen is currently unknown. TCRdb re-derived calls from the 5' RACE reads in MiXCR, one entry per CDR3 protein. The sample has around 310,000 distinct CDR3 sequences, under 5% seen once. This specimen was PBMCs, taken 5 days after the yellow fever booster vaccination. The source of this sequence is a man younger than 35 who received the YFV17D yellow fever vaccine. This chain connects TRBV4-3 to TRBJ2-3; TRBD2 matches 9 bases. CDR3 amino acids: CASSQEERGGTDTQYF. In nucleotides, the CDR3 is TGCGCCAGCAGCCAAGAAGAGCGGGGGGGCACAGATACGCAGTATTTT.